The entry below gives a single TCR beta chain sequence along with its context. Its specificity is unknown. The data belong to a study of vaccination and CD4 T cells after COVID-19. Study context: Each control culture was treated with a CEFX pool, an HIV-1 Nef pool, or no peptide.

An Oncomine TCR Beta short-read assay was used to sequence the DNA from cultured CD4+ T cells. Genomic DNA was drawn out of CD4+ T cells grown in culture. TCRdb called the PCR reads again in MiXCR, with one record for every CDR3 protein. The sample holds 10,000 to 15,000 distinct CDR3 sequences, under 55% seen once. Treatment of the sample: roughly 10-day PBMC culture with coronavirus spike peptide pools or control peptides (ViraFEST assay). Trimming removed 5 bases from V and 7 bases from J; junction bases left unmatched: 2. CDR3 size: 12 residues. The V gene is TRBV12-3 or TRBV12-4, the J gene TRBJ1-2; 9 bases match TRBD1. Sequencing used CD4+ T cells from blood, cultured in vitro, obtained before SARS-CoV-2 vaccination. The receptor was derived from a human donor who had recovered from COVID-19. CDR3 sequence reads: CASSEQGAGYTF. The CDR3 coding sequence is TGTGCCAGCAGTGAACAGGGGGCTGGCTACACCTTC.